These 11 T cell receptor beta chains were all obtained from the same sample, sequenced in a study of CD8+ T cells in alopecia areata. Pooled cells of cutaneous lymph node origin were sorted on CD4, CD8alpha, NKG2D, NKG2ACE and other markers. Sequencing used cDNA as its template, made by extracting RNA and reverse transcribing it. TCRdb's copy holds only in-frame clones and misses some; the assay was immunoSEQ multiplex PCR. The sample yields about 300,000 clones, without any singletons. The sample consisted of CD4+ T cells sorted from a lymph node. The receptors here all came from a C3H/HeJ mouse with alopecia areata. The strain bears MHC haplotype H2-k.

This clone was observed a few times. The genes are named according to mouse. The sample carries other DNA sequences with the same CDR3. Partial CDR3 DNA: TGTGCCTGGAGTCTACGCAGGGGAGACTCC. Amino acid sequence: CAWSLRRGDS. The complete CDR3 protein is CAWSLRRGDSDYTF. The chain recombines TRBV31 with TRBJ1-2, with D tentatively TRBD1 (6 bases). The CDR3 extends 4 residues past the end of the read, so its final part is completed from the germline J gene. V lost 0 bases to trimming and J lost 3 bases, with 11 bases between them. In germline, CDR1 is GKSSPN, CDR2 SITVG. The CDR3 is 14 residues long.

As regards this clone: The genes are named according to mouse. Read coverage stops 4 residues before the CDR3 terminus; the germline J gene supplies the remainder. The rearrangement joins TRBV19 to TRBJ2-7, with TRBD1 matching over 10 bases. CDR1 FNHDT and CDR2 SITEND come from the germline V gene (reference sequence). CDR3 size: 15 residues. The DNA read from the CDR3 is TGTGCCAGCAGTATACGGGGACAGGGGAGATAT. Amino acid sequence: CASSIRGQGRY. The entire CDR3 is CASSIRGQGRYEQYF.

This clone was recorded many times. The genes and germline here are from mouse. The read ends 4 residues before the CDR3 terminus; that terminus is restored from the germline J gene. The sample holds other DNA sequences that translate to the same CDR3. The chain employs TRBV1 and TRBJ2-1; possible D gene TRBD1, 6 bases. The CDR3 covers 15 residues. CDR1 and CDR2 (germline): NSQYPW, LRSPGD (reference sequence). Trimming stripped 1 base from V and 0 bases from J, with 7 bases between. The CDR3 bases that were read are TGCACCTGCAGTGCAGGGACAGTTAACTATGCT. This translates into CTCSAGTVNYA. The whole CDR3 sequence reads CTCSAGTVNYAEQFF.

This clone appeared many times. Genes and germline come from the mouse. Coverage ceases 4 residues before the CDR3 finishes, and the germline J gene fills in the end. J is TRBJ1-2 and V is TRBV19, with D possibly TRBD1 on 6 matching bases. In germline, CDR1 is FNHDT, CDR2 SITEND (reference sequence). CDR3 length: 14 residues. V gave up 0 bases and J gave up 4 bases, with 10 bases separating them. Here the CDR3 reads CASSIGRGFSDYTF. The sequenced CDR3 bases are TGTGCCAGCAGTATAGGCAGGGGATTCTCC.

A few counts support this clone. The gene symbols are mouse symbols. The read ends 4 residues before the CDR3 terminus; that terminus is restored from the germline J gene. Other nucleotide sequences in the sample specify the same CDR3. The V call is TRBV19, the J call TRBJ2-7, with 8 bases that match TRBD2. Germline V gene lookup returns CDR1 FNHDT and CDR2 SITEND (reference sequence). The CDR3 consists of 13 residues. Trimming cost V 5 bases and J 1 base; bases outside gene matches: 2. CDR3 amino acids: CASSRLGSYEQYF. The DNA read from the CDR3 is TGTGCCAGCAGCCGACTGGGGTCCTAT.

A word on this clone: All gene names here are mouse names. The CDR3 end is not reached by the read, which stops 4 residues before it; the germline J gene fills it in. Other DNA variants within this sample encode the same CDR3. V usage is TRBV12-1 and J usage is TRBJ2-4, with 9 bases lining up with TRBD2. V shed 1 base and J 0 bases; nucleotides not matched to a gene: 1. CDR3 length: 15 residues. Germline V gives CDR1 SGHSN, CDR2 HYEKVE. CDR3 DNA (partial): TGTGCCAGCTCTCTTCTGGGGGGGAGTCAAAAC. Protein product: CASSLLGGSQN. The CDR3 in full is CASSLLGGSQNTLYF.

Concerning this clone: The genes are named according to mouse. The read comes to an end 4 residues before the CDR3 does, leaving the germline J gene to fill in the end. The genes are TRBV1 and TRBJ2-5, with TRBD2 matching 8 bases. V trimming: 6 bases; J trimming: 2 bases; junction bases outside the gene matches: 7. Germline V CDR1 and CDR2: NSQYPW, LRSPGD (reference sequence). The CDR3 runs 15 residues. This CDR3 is CTCSPSGTGQDTQYF. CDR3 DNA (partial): TGCACCTGCAGCCCCTCCGGGACTGGCCAAGAC.

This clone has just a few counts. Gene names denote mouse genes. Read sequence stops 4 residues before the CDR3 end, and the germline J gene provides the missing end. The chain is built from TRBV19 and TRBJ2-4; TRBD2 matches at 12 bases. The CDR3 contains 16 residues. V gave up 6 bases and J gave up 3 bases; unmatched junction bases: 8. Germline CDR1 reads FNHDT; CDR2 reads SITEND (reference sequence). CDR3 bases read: TGTGCCAGCACCCCCGGGACTGGGGGGTGGCAAAAC. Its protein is CASTPGTGGWQN. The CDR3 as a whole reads CASTPGTGGWQNTLYF.

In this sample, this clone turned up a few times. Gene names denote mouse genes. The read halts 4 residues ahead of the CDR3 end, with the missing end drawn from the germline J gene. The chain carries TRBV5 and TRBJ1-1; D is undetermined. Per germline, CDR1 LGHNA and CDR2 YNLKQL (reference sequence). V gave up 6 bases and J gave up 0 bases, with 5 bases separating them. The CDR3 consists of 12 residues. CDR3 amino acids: CASRTTNTEVFF. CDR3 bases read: TGTGCCAGCAGAACAACAAACACA.

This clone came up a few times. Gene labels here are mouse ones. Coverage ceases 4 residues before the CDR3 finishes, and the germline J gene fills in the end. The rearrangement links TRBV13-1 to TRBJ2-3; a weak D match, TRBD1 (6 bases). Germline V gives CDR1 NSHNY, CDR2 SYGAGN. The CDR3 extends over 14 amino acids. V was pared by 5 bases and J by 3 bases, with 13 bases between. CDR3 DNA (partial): TGTGCCAGCAGAGCTCAGGGGAGCGCAGAA. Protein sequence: CASRAQGSAE. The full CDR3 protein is CASRAQGSAETLYF.

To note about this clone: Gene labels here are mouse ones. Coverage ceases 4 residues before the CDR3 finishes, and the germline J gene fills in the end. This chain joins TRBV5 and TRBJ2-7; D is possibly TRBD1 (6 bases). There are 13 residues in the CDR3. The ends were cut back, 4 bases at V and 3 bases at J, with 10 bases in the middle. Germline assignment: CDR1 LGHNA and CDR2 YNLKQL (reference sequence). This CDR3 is CASSPRDIYEQYF. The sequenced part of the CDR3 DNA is TGTGCCAGCAGCCCCCGGGACATCTAT.